This T cell receptor (beta chain) derives from a study of vaccination and CD4 T cells after COVID-19. Turning to the study itself: A median of approximately 100 days (range 35 to 161) separated diagnosis from post-COVID sampling. Culture controls were given either a CEFX pool, an HIV-1 Nef pool, or no peptide. Stimulation of the cells used overlapping spike peptide pools from SARS-CoV-2 and from the common cold coronaviruses HCoV-NL63, HCoV-OC43 and HCoV-229E.

Documented treatment: approximately nine-day PBMC culture with coronavirus spike peptide pools or control peptides (ViraFEST assay). Sequenced with the Oncomine TCR Beta short-read assay was DNA taken from cultured CD4+ T cells. TCRdb reprocessed the PCR reads with MiXCR, giving one entry per CDR3 protein. The sample includes some 12,000 distinct CDR3 sequences, over 60% of them seen just once. Details on this clonotype: Its target is not known.

The sequenced sample was CD4+ T cells from blood, cultured in vitro, obtained before SARS-CoV-2 vaccination. The TCR sequence derives from a human donor who had recovered from COVID-19.

The CDR3 DNA follows: TGTGCCAGCAGGTTTCAGGGCACTGAAGCTTTCTTT. Translated: CASRFQGTEAFF. The chain carries TRBV2 and TRBJ1-1, with D possibly TRBD1 on 5 matching bases. CDR1 is SNHLY, CDR2 FYNNEI, per germline. Trimming took 6 bases from V and 4 from J, leaving 9 bases between them. The CDR3 has 12 amino acids. Filled out from reference TRBV2 and TRBJ1-1, the complete variable domain reads EPEVTQTPSHQVTQMGQEVILRCVPISNHLYFYWYRQILGQKVEFLVSFYNNEISEKSEIFDDQFSVERPDGSNFTLKIRSTKLEDSAMYFCASRFQGTEAFFGQGTRLTVV.